Shown below are 31 T cell receptor beta chains from a single sample sequenced in a study of breast tumors, draining lymph nodes, adjacent tissues. Using its own MiXCR run on the multiplex PCR reads, TCRdb lists one record per CDR3 protein. The sample carries tens of thousands of distinct CDR3 sequences, 23% recorded once. The sequenced material came from breast tumor tissue. The origin of the receptors is a female donor with breast cancer. Some clones in this sample may be carry-over from other donors' samples.

The sample holds many counts of this clonotype. This chain's CDR3 is CASRQTGASYEQYF. The CDR3 bases are TGCGCCAGCAGACAAACAGGGGCCTCCTACGAGCAGTACTTC. This sequence joins TRBV5-1 and TRBJ2-7; 7 bases match TRBD1. CDR1 and CDR2 from the germline V gene are SGHRS and YFSETQ. The CDR3 has 14 amino acids. V was clipped by 5 bases and J by 0 bases; unmatched bases: 5.

This clonotype was observed at least ten times. This chain connects TRBV5-1 to TRBJ2-1; 11 bases match TRBD2. The CDR3 loop spans 15 amino acids. The germline gives CDR1 SGHRS, CDR2 YFSETQ. Trimming cost V 1 base and J 9 bases; bases outside gene matches: 6. As DNA, the CDR3 is TGCGCCAGCAGCTTGTTAGCGGGGGGGGTAGGTGAGCAGTTCTTC. Amino acids: CASSLLAGGVGEQFF.

Many counts were recorded for this clonotype. This chain connects TRBV19 to TRBJ1-2; 7 bases align to TRBD1. The CDR3 covers 14 residues. The germline V gene encodes CDR1 LNHDA and CDR2 SQIVND (reference sequence). V lost 4 bases, J lost 0 bases, and 2 bases stayed unmatched. The CDR3 bases are TGTGCCAGTAGTAACAGGGGTTCTAACTATGGCTACACCTTC. Translated, it gives CASSNRGSNYGYTF. Together with reference TRBV19 and TRBJ1-2, the CDR3 gives the full variable domain: DGGITQSPKYLFRKEGQNVTLSCEQNLNHDAMYWYRQDPGQGLRLIYYSQIVNDFQKGDIAEGYSVSREKKESFPLTVTSAQKNPTAFYLCASSNRGSNYGYTFGSGTRLTVV.

The chain is built from TRBV13 and TRBJ2-7; 9 positions agree with TRBD1. V lost 0 bases, J lost 9 bases, and 9 bases stayed unmatched. CDR3 length: 15 residues. The germline CDR1 and CDR2 sequences are PRHDT and FYEKMQ (reference sequence). The CDR3 sequence is CASSLGMDRGFPQYF. The CDR3 bases are TGTGCCAGCAGCTTAGGCATGGACAGGGGCTTTCCGCAGTACTTC.

This clonotype was counted at least ten times. V is TRBV20-1 and J is TRBJ2-7; the D gene could be TRBD1 or TRBD2 (5 bases each). Trimming left V 1 base short and J 4 bases short, with 14 bases between. Germline V gives CDR1 DFQATT, CDR2 SNEGSKA (reference sequence). The CDR3 contains 14 residues. DNA for the CDR3: TGCAGTGCTAGAGGACCGGGACGGCTTTACGAGCAGTACTTC. Its protein is CSARGPGRLYEQYF.

The V gene is TRBV29-1, the J gene TRBJ2-1, with D possibly matching TRBD2 (5 bases). Between the trimmed V and J ends, which lost 6 bases and 6 bases, there was a span of 18 bases. The CDR3 totals 14 residues. CDR1 and CDR2 (germline): SQVTM, ANQGSEA. In nucleotides, the CDR3 is TGCAGCGTCGGGTCGGCTAGCTTGGGCAATGAGCAGTTCTTC. Protein product: CSVGSASLGNEQFF.

The chain employs TRBV29-1 and TRBJ1-1, with D maybe TRBD1 (5 bases). From germline, CDR1 is SQVTM and CDR2 ANQGSEA. The CDR3 sequence is 13 residues long. Between the trimmed V and J ends, which lost 5 bases and 1 base, there was a span of 11 bases. The CDR3 sequence is CSVSGTSNTEAFF. The DNA for the CDR3 is TGCAGCGTTTCAGGGACCTCGAACACTGAAGCTTTCTTT. Full variable domain (missing parts from reference TRBV29-1 and TRBJ1-1): SAVISQKPSRDICQRGTSLTIQCQVDSQVTMMFWYRQQPGQSLTLIATANQGSEATYESGFVIDKFPISRPNLTFSTLTVSNMSPEDSSIYLCSVSGTSNTEAFFGQGTRLTVV.

This clonotype was counted many times. This chain links TRBV6-6 with TRBJ1-5; maybe TRBD1 (5 bases). CDR1 and CDR2 (germline): MNHNY, SVGAGI (reference sequence). The V gene lost 6 bases and the J gene lost 4 bases, with 13 bases spanning the gap. This CDR3 spans 14 amino acids. CDR3 DNA sequence: TGTGCCAGCAGAGACGGTGGACAAAATCAGCCCCAGCATTTT. Translation: CASRDGGQNQPQHF.

Only a few counts were recorded for this clonotype. J is TRBJ2-1 and V is TRBV30; D is unclear. Germline V gives CDR1 GTSNPN, CDR2 SVGIG (reference sequence). The CDR3 is made up of 13 amino acids. Trimming cost V 2 bases and J 2 bases, with 7 bases left between them. CDR3 sequence reads: CAWSSGPYNEQFF. CDR3 coding DNA: TGTGCCTGGAGTTCGGGCCCCTACAATGAGCAGTTCTTC.

The genes are TRBV30 and TRBJ2-7, with no clear D. V gave up 3 bases and J gave up 2 bases, with 5 bases separating them. Germline V gene sequence: CDR1 GTSNPN, CDR2 SVGIG (reference sequence). The CDR3 spans 11 residues. CDR3 nucleotides: TGTGCCTGGAGACAGCCCTACGAGCAGTACTTC. Protein product: CAWRQPYEQYF.

In its sample, this clonotype was seen many times. The V call is TRBV5-4, the J call TRBJ2-3; D uncertain. Per the germline V gene, CDR1 is SGHNT and CDR2 is YYREEE (reference sequence). The CDR3 contains 13 residues. V lost 4 bases, J lost 0 bases, and 6 bases lay in between. The CDR3 coding sequence is TGTGCCAGCAGCAACCGGAGCACAGATACGCAGTATTTT. Protein sequence: CASSNRSTDTQYF.

With regard to this clonotype: This likely comes from a read error, as the CDR3 has no conserved phenylalanine or tryptophan at its end. The gene calls are TRBV5-1 and TRBJ2-5, with D maybe TRBD1 (6 bases). The V end lost 2 bases, the J end lost 2 bases, and 10 bases lay between the germline ends. CDR3 length: 14 residues. Germline CDR1 and CDR2: SGHRS and YFSETQ. This CDR3 is CASSLQGGQETQYS. The CDR3, as DNA: TGCGCCAGCAGCTTACAGGGTGGGCAAGAGACCCAGTACTCC.

This clonotype was seen many times. The chain carries TRBV15 and TRBJ1-3; D remains unclear. From germline, CDR1 is LNHNV and CDR2 YYDKDF (reference sequence). The CDR3 loop spans 16 amino acids. V shed 0 bases and J shed 0 bases, with 9 bases lying between them. CDR3 sequence (DNA): TGTGCCACCAGCAGAGATCGGCAGAGCTCTGGAAACACCATATATTTT. This encodes CATSRDRQSSGNTIYF.

There are many counts of this clonotype. The chain combines TRBV2 with TRBJ2-3; 7 bases map to TRBD2. Germline CDR1 and CDR2: SNHLY and FYNNEI. The CDR3 is 13 amino acids. The V gene end was trimmed by 7 bases and the J gene end by 2 bases; junction bases not matched to a gene: 3. CDR3 sequence reads: CASKRESTDTQYF. In DNA, the CDR3 is TGTGCCAGCAAGCGGGAATCCACAGATACGCAGTATTTT.

A word on this clonotype: A much larger clone lies one base from this, so it may be a read error. In DNA form, the CDR3 reads TGTGCCAGTAGTATGGACAGGCCAGGATGGGAGCAGTACTTC. Translating gives CASSMDRPGWEQYF. V usage is TRBV19 and J usage is TRBJ2-7; 7 bases align to TRBD1. Looked up from germline, CDR1 is LNHDA and CDR2 is SQIVND (reference sequence). The CDR3 extends over 14 amino acids. Trimming removed 3 bases from V and 7 bases from J; junction bases left unmatched: 9.

This clonotype was counted many times. J is TRBJ2-7 and V is TRBV10-3; 9 bases map to TRBD1. V was clipped by 8 bases and J by 4 bases; unmatched bases: 6. Germline CDR1 is ENHRY and CDR2 is SYGVKD. The CDR3 extends over 13 amino acids. CDR3 sequence: CAISGQGLYEQYF. CDR3 DNA: TGTGCCATCTCGGGACAGGGTTTGTACGAGCAGTACTTC.

This clonotype was seen ten or more times. This chain connects TRBV2 to TRBJ1-2, with 10 bases aligning to TRBD1. V lost 6 bases, J lost 4 bases, and 11 bases stayed unmatched. CDR1 SNHLY and CDR2 FYNNEI come from the germline V gene. CDR3 length equals 16 residues. The CDR3 here is CASRGNRDRGSYGYTF. The CDR3, as DNA: TGTGCCAGCAGGGGAAACCGGGACAGGGGTTCCTATGGCTACACCTTC.

Many counts were recorded for this clonotype. This chain joins TRBV5-8 and TRBJ1-5, with TRBD1 identical over 7 bases. This CDR3 spans 14 amino acids. Germline values: CDR1 SGHTS, CDR2 YDEGEE. V shed 6 bases and J 3 bases; nucleotides not matched to a gene: 6. CDR3 amino acids: CASTLGQNNQPQHF. Written as DNA, the CDR3 is TGTGCCAGCACCCTGGGACAGAACAATCAGCCCCAGCATTTT.

In regard to this clonotype: A much larger clone is a single base away; this may be a read error. The chain employs TRBV12-3 or TRBV12-4 and TRBJ1-2; 7 nucleotides align to TRBD1. The junction had 10 bases not matched to a gene; V was cut back by 6 bases and J by 12 bases. The length of the CDR3 is 12 residues. CDR3 in amino acids: CASRSAVGGNTF. The CDR3, as DNA: TGTGCCAGCAGGTCGGCAGTAGGGGGCAACACCTTC.

This clonotype was seen repeatedly, ten times or more. This chain links TRBV4-1 with TRBJ2-7; either TRBD1 or TRBD2 may supply D (5 bases each). This CDR3 is 15 amino acids long. CDR1 and CDR2 (germline): MGHRA, YSYEKL. Trimming removed 0 bases from V and 3 bases from J, with 12 bases in between. The CDR3 protein is CASSQEPGTGYEQYF. The DNA for the CDR3 is TGCGCCAGCAGCCAAGAGCCCGGGACCGGCTACGAGCAGTACTTC.

A word on this clonotype: This sequence may be a read error, since a much larger clone differs from it by one base. The V call is TRBV6-1, the J call TRBJ2-7; 8 bases are shared with TRBD1. The CDR3 is 13 residues long. J was trimmed by 5 bases and V by 6 bases; bases with no gene match: 6. Germline values: CDR1 MNHNS, CDR2 SASEGT. As DNA, the CDR3 is TGTGCCAGCAGCGCAGGGGGCGCCGACGAGCAGTACTTC. It is translated as CASSAGGADEQYF.

This clonotype was counted ten times or more. V is TRBV20-1 and J is TRBJ1-3, with D unclear. Between the trimmed V and J ends, which lost 0 bases and 4 bases, there was a span of 7 bases. CDR1 DFQATT and CDR2 SNEGSKA come from the germline V gene (reference sequence). This CDR3 comprises 13 residues. CDR3 residues: CSARDNRGNTIYF. The CDR3 nucleotides are TGCAGTGCTAGAGATAACAGAGGAAACACCATATATTTT.

On this clonotype itself: A much larger clone sits a single nucleotide away, making a read error possible. The chain joins TRBV3-1 to TRBJ2-2, with TRBD2 as a possible D gene (5 bases). Deletions cut 2 bases from V and 10 bases from J, with 17 bases between. The CDR3 is 15 amino acids. Germline lookup yields CDR1 LGHDT and CDR2 YNNKEL (reference sequence). This chain's CDR3 is CASSQFNTGLEELFF. The CDR3, as DNA: TGTGCCAGCAGCCAATTTAATACTGGACTCGAGGAGCTGTTTTTT. The whole variable domain, remainder taken from reference TRBV3-1 and TRBJ2-2, is DTAVSQTPKYLVTQMGNDKSIKCEQNLGHDTMYWYKQDSKKFLKIMFSYNNKELIINETVPNRFSPKSPDKAHLNLHINSLELGDSAVYFCASSQFNTGLEELFFGEGSRLTVL.

This clonotype was counted between two and nine times. The rearrangement uses TRBV9 and TRBJ2-1; TRBD1 or TRBD2 may be the D gene (6 bases each). This CDR3 is built from 15 residues. CDR1 and CDR2 (germline): SGDLS, YYNGEE. Trimming took 2 bases from V and 7 from J, leaving 16 bases between them. Here the CDR3 DNA reads TGTGCCAGCAGCGTTGGGACAACCGGAGGGAATGAGCAGTTCTTC. Its protein is CASSVGTTGGNEQFF.

There are many counts of this clonotype. This chain uses TRBV7-2 with TRBJ1-6; no clear D. The germline CDR1 and CDR2 sequences are SGHTA and FQGNSA. Trimming removed 5 bases at V and 10 bases at J, with 18 bases between. The CDR3 is 15 amino acids. CDR3 amino acids: CASSVGPLSSSPLHF. CDR3 DNA: TGTGCCAGCAGCGTTGGGCCCCTCAGCAGCTCACCCCTCCACTTT.

This clonotype was recorded at least ten times. CDR3 nucleotides: TGCGCCAGCAGCGAAGGGGGCTGGGGCAATCAGCCCCAGCATTTT. Protein sequence: CASSEGGWGNQPQHF. The rearrangement links TRBV5-1 to TRBJ1-5, with TRBD1 identical over 7 bases. With 4 bases clipped from V and 2 bases from J, the junction kept 6 bases outside the gene matches. The CDR3 loop spans 15 amino acids. Germline V gene lookup returns CDR1 SGHRS and CDR2 YFSETQ.

V gene TRBV6-1 combines with J gene TRBJ2-3; D possibly corresponds to TRBD2 (5 bases). CDR1 is MNHNS, CDR2 SASEGT, per germline. The length of the CDR3 is 16 residues. V was clipped by 5 bases and J by 1 base, with 16 bases between them. For the CDR3, the DNA is TGTGCCAGCAGTTTCCCAGGAGGACGCGGCACAGATACGCAGTATTTT. As protein: CASSFPGGRGTDTQYF.

This clonotype was found many times. The V call is TRBV2, the J call TRBJ2-1; 9 bases line up with TRBD1. V lost 6 bases and J lost 7; bases outside the gene matches: 10. This CDR3 contains 15 residues. Germline V gene sequence: CDR1 SNHLY, CDR2 FYNNEI. The CDR3 loop is CASRRPGQGHNEQFF. The CDR3 nucleotides are TGTGCCAGCAGACGTCCGGGACAGGGACATAATGAGCAGTTCTTC.

This clonotype is judged medium-sized. The V gene is TRBV20-1, the J gene TRBJ2-1; TRBD2 agrees at 7 bases. With V trimmed by 3 bases and J by 4 bases, 9 bases remained unmatched. CDR3 size: 15 residues. The germline gives CDR1 DFQATT, CDR2 SNEGSKA (reference sequence). CDR3 nucleotides: TGCAGTGCTAGGGTTGCAGGACTAGAGTACAATGAGCAGTTCTTC. Encoded protein: CSARVAGLEYNEQFF.

This clonotype was detected many times. The chain joins TRBV15 to TRBJ2-2; D unclear. Germline loops: CDR1 LNHNV, CDR2 YYDKDF (reference sequence). Trimming pared 7 bases from V and 8 bases from J, leaving 5 bases between. This CDR3 is built from 10 residues. The CDR3 nucleotides read TGTGCCACCAACCCGGGGGAGCTGTTTTTT. Translated, it gives CATNPGELFF.

There are many counts of this clonotype. J is TRBJ2-1 and V is TRBV6-1, with 10 nucleotides matching TRBD1. Per germline, CDR1 MNHNS and CDR2 SASEGT. This CDR3 comprises 15 residues. V lost 6 bases and J lost 4; bases outside the gene matches: 6. The chain's CDR3 is CASRATGGAYNEQFF. In DNA form, the CDR3 reads TGTGCCAGCAGAGCGACAGGGGGCGCATACAATGAGCAGTTCTTC.